The 32 T cell receptor beta chains below all came from one sample that was sequenced in a study of shared clonotypes between healthy human individuals. Measured with immunoSEQ multiplex PCR; TCRdb has only the in-frame clones, and not every one. The sample holds 2 million to 2.5 million clones, 90% to 95% seen once. Sequenced: naive CD4+ T cells from PBMCs. This sample's subset: CD45RA+ positively selected. Receptors were obtained from a man between 18 and 29 years old in good health. Some clones in this sample may be carry-over from other donors' samples.

The chain has TRBV19 and TRBJ2-7; D not certain. This CDR3 has 13 amino acids. Between the trimmed V and J ends, which lost 0 bases and 6 bases, there was a span of 9 bases. The V gene's germline CDR1 is LNHDA and CDR2 SQIVND (reference sequence). The CDR3 protein is CASSIEIVGEQYF. CDR3 DNA sequence: TGTGCCAGTAGTATAGAGATAGTGGGCGAGCAGTACTTC.

The V and J genes are TRBV2 and TRBJ2-7; TRBD2 might be the D (6 bases). CDR1 and CDR2 (germline): SNHLY, FYNNEI. This CDR3 is built from 12 residues. V gave up 5 bases and J gave up 3 bases, with 8 bases separating them. This CDR3 is CASSSGGYEQYF. CDR3 sequence (DNA): TGTGCCAGCAGTTCCGGGGGCTACGAGCAGTACTTC.

The V and J genes are TRBV5-6 and TRBJ1-1, with a possible D match to TRBD1 (5 bases). The CDR3 extends over 15 amino acids. V gave up 4 bases and J gave up 5 bases, with 18 bases separating them. Germline V CDR1 and CDR2: SGHDT, YYEEEE. This CDR3 reads CASSLGWGWGTEAFF. DNA for the CDR3: TGTGCCAGCAGCCTTGGTTGGGGTTGGGGGACTGAAGCTTTCTTT. The whole variable domain, remainder taken from reference TRBV5-6 and TRBJ1-1, is DAGVTQSPTHLIKTRGQQVTLRCSPKSGHDTVSWYQQALGQGPQFIFQYYEEEERQRGNFPDRFSGHQFPNYSSELNVNALLLGDSALYLCASSLGWGWGTEAFFGQGTRLTVV.

V gene TRBV6-1 combines with J gene TRBJ2-7; 8 bases fit TRBD1. Trimming cost V 3 bases and J 6 bases; bases outside gene matches: 4. The length of the CDR3 is 13 residues. Looked up from germline, CDR1 is MNHNS and CDR2 is SASEGT. CDR3 nucleotide sequence: TGTGCCAGCAGTGACCAGGGGGCGGGCGAGCAGTACTTC. This translates into CASSDQGAGEQYF.

This clone was observed a single time. The CDR3 loop reads CASSLKRIAVYEQYF. The CDR3 DNA follows: TGTGCCAGCAGTCTCAAGCGGATAGCGGTCTACGAGCAGTACTTC. The V call is TRBV6-5, the J call TRBJ2-7, with D possibly matching TRBD2 (6 bases). V was shortened by 5 bases and J by 3 bases, with 17 bases between the two germline ends. The CDR3 sequence is 15 residues long. Germline V gene sequence: CDR1 MNHEY, CDR2 SVGAGI.

A word on this clone: The same CDR3 can be traced to other DNA sequences in this sample. The V and J genes are TRBV18 and TRBJ2-5, with D possibly matching TRBD2 (6 bases). V was clipped by 2 bases and J by 2 bases, with 9 bases between them. CDR1 and CDR2 (germline): KGHSH, LQKENI. CDR3 size: 14 residues. The CDR3 DNA reads TGTGCCAGCTCACCATCAGGGAGGCAAGAGACCCAGTACTTC. As protein: CASSPSGRQETQYF.

The CDR3 DNA sequence: TGTGCCAGCAGTTCCGGCCCTATCCAAGAGACCCAGTACTTC. It specifies CASSSGPIQETQYF. The chain carries TRBV28 and TRBJ2-5, with D unresolved. Germline values: CDR1 MDHEN, CDR2 SYDVKM. The V end was cut by 4 bases, the J end by 1 base, with 10 bases between. The CDR3 has 14 amino acids.

This clone was observed a few times. The chain links TRBV6-5 to TRBJ1-5, with D unclear. V lost 6 bases and J 6 bases, leaving 15 bases between the germline ends. Germline CDR1 MNHEY, CDR2 SVGAGI. The CDR3 is 14 amino acids. The CDR3: CASSLVGLGQPQHF. The CDR3 DNA reads TGTGCCAGCAGCTTGGTGGGTCTGGGTCAGCCCCAGCATTTT.

The chain uses TRBV30 and TRBJ1-2; D call uncertain. The V gene's germline CDR1 is GTSNPN and CDR2 SVGIG (reference sequence). V shed 5 bases and J shed 0 bases, with 13 bases lying between them. This CDR3 is 14 amino acids long. CDR3 amino acids: CAWVPRPSNYGYTF. In DNA form, the CDR3 reads TGTGCCTGGGTCCCTAGGCCATCTAACTATGGCTACACCTTC.

The gene calls are TRBV5-1 and TRBJ2-3; D uncertain. This CDR3 is 13 amino acids long. CDR1 and CDR2 (germline): SGHRS, YFSETQ. V lost 5 bases and J 2 bases, leaving 9 bases between the germline ends. DNA for the CDR3: TGCGCCAGCAGACTCGATTTCACAGATACGCAGTATTTT. Its protein is CASRLDFTDTQYF.

The chain combines TRBV7-8 with TRBJ2-2; 8 bases are a match to TRBD2. With 5 bases clipped from V and 6 bases from J, the junction kept 5 bases outside the gene matches. The CDR3 consists of 14 residues. Germline values: CDR1 SGHVS, CDR2 FQNEAQ. The CDR3 loop reads CASSGLAGPGELFF. DNA for the CDR3: TGTGCCAGCAGCGGGCTAGCGGGCCCCGGGGAGCTGTTTTTT.

V usage is TRBV19 and J usage is TRBJ1-1; the match to TRBD1 covers 10 bases. This CDR3 contains 14 residues. V lost 6 bases to trimming and J lost 6 bases; unmatched junction nucleotides: 7. CDR1 is LNHDA, CDR2 SQIVND, per germline (reference sequence). For the CDR3, the DNA is TGTGCCAGTAGGCGGACAGGGGGAACCGCTGAAGCTTTCTTT. This translates into CASRRTGGTAEAFF. The variable domain in full, completed from reference TRBV19 and TRBJ1-1, reads DGGITQSPKYLFRKEGQNVTLSCEQNLNHDAMYWYRQDPGQGLRLIYYSQIVNDFQKGDIAEGYSVSREKKESFPLTVTSAQKNPTAFYLCASRRTGGTAEAFFGQGTRLTVV.

The chain combines TRBV21-1 with TRBJ2-1; the DNA was not compared with TRBD1, the D call given in the table. TRBV21-1 counts as a pseudogene. CDR3 length: 16 amino acids. The CDR3 DNA sequence: TGTGCCAGCAGCATCCAAATCAGGGTTCGGGACAATGAGCAGTTCTTC. It is translated as CASSIQIRVRDNEQFF.

This rearrangement joins TRBV14 to TRBJ2-5, with 10 bases identical to TRBD2. CDR3 length: 16 residues. Germline CDR1 reads SGHDN; CDR2 reads FVKESK. V dropped 0 bases and J dropped 5; count of bases not matched to a gene: 6. The CDR3 spells CASSQDLASGSETQYF. CDR3 in DNA: TGTGCCAGCAGCCAAGATCTGGCTAGCGGGAGTGAGACCCAGTACTTC.

This clone came up once. The chain combines TRBV7-3 with TRBJ2-3; D may be TRBD1 or TRBD2 (6 bases each). Trimming pared 1 base from V and 5 bases from J, leaving 10 bases between. The CDR3 is 14 amino acids. CDR1 and CDR2 from the germline V gene are SGHTA and FQGTGA. The CDR3 is CASSLRGALDTQYF. The CDR3 DNA is TGTGCCAGCAGCTTAAGGGGGGCCCTAGATACGCAGTATTTT.

The chain joins TRBV19 to TRBJ1-1, with D perhaps matching TRBD1 (5 bases). CDR1 LNHDA and CDR2 SQIVND come from the germline V gene (reference sequence). The CDR3 spans 14 residues. The germline V and J ends were trimmed by 5 bases and 5 bases, with 15 bases remaining between them. DNA for the CDR3: TGTGCCAGTAGTGAGTCCCGGGGCCGGACTGAAGCTTTCTTT. Amino acids: CASSESRGRTEAFF.

The chain combines TRBV7-8 with TRBJ2-3, with 9 positions matching TRBD2. Germline V CDR1 and CDR2: SGHVS, FQNEAQ. The CDR3 extends over 15 amino acids. With 3 bases clipped from V and 6 bases from J, the junction kept 7 bases outside the gene matches. CDR3 region: CASSFGREGGDTQYF. The CDR3, as DNA: TGTGCCAGCAGCTTTGGGCGGGAGGGCGGCGATACGCAGTATTTT.

The chain recombines TRBV28 with TRBJ2-3; 7 bases match TRBD2. The V and J ends lost 5 bases and 1 base, in that order; junction bases with no gene match: 12. The CDR3 runs 17 residues. CDR1 and CDR2 (germline): MDHEN, SYDVKM. The CDR3 loop reads CASSQVGGLAGTDTQYF. The CDR3 region has the DNA TGTGCCAGCAGTCAAGTAGGTGGTCTAGCGGGCACAGATACGCAGTATTTT.

A single count supports this clone. The J gene is TRBJ2-2, the V gene TRBV27, with D unresolved. Per the germline V gene, CDR1 is MNHEY and CDR2 is SMNVEV (reference sequence). With 0 bases removed from V and 4 bases from J, the gap between germline ends came to 9 bases. The CDR3 length is 15 residues. The CDR3, as DNA: TGTGCCAGCAGTTTATCGGGCCTTCCCACCGGGGAGCTGTTTTTT. This gives the protein CASSLSGLPTGELFF.

In the case of this clone: In the same sample, other DNA sequences code for this CDR3. This rearrangement joins TRBV28 to TRBJ2-7; 8 bases are shared with TRBD2. This CDR3 is 14 amino acids long. The trim removed 5 bases at V and 0 bases at J, leaving 3 bases unmatched. CDR1 MDHEN and CDR2 SYDVKM come from the germline V gene. Here the CDR3 DNA reads TGTGCCAGCAGTCCGAGCGGGAGCTCCTACGAGCAGTACTTC. It encodes CASSPSGSSYEQYF.

This sequence joins TRBV11-2 and TRBJ2-5; the D gene is possibly TRBD2 (5 bases). Trimming removed 3 bases at V and 4 bases at J, with 9 bases between. The length of the CDR3 is 13 residues. From germline, CDR1 is SGHAT and CDR2 FQNNGV. Here the CDR3 reads CASSFFEGETQYF. CDR3 nucleotide sequence: TGTGCCAGCAGCTTCTTCGAGGGAGAGACCCAGTACTTC.

The J gene is TRBJ2-2, the V gene TRBV7-8; 7 bases are a match to TRBD2. The CDR3 contains 16 residues. V dropped 1 base and J dropped 2; count of bases not matched to a gene: 4. Germline V gene lookup returns CDR1 SGHVS and CDR2 FQNEAQ. The CDR3: CASSLVPSGNTGELFF. CDR3 coding DNA: TGTGCCAGCAGCTTAGTTCCTAGCGGAAACACCGGGGAGCTGTTTTTT.

This clone was seen a few times. V is TRBV6-5 and J is TRBJ2-3; TRBD1 agrees at 7 bases. Germline trimming cut 7 bases from V and 0 bases from J; bases unmatched to any gene: 7. The germline V gene encodes CDR1 MNHEY and CDR2 SVGAGI. This CDR3 is 15 amino acids long. As DNA, the CDR3 is TGTGCCAGCACCCCGACAGGGTTTAGCACAGATACGCAGTATTTT. It specifies CASTPTGFSTDTQYF.

The chain combines TRBV6-5 with TRBJ2-1, with D perhaps TRBD1 (6 bases). The V and J ends lost 4 bases and 7 bases respectively, with 20 bases between them. The germline V gene encodes CDR1 MNHEY and CDR2 SVGAGI. CDR3 length: 16 amino acids. The CDR3 region is CASSSHIGGLFNEQFF. The CDR3 bases are TGTGCCAGCAGTTCCCATATAGGGGGATTATTTAATGAGCAGTTCTTC.

V is TRBV21-1 and J is TRBJ2-6; no DNA check was done on the table's D call, TRBD2. TRBV21-1 is noted as a pseudogene. The CDR3 totals 19 residues. CDR3 sequence: CASSTHDWREFSGANVLTF. CDR3 DNA sequence: TGTGCCAGCAGCACCCATGACTGGAGGGAATTCTCTGGGGCCAACGTCCTGACTTTC.

V and J are TRBV28 and TRBJ1-4, with TRBD1 as a possible D gene (5 bases). Per the germline V gene, CDR1 is MDHEN and CDR2 is SYDVKM. V was trimmed by 4 bases and J by 4 bases, leaving 13 bases between them. The CDR3 runs 15 residues. The CDR3 region is CASSYPGRINEKLFF. DNA for the CDR3: TGTGCCAGCAGTTACCCGGGACGGATTAATGAAAAACTGTTTTTT.

V usage is TRBV6-1 and J usage is TRBJ2-1; a possible D gene is TRBD2 (5 bases). Germline values: CDR1 MNHNS, CDR2 SASEGT. CDR3 length: 13 residues. Trimming took off 7 bases at V and 6 bases at J, with 13 bases between the two ends. The CDR3 loop reads CASNPLSGNEQFF. In DNA form, the CDR3 reads TGTGCCAGCAACCCATTGAGCGGCAATGAGCAGTTCTTC.

The chain is built from TRBV13 and TRBJ2-3, with D uncertain. The CDR3 contains 14 residues. V shed 4 bases and J shed 3 bases, with 11 bases lying between them. The germline CDR1 and CDR2 sequences are PRHDT and FYEKMQ (reference sequence). Here the CDR3 DNA reads TGTGCCAGCAGCTCCCCGCGGCCGACAGATACGCAGTATTTT. Protein sequence: CASSSPRPTDTQYF.

The chain is built from TRBV5-1 and TRBJ2-1; perhaps TRBD2 as D (6 bases). V dropped 7 bases and J dropped 4 bases, with 15 bases sitting between them. Germline-derived CDR1 and CDR2 are SGHRS and YFSETQ. The CDR3 sequence is 14 residues long. The CDR3 bases are TGCGCCAGCCGCAAGATAGCGGATTACAATGAGCAGTTCTTC. Translated: CASRKIADYNEQFF.

V gene TRBV5-1 combines with J gene TRBJ1-5; TRBD1 agrees at 7 bases. Germline assignment: CDR1 SGHRS and CDR2 YFSETQ. V trimming: 2 bases; J trimming: 7 bases; junction bases outside the gene matches: 3. The CDR3 is 13 residues long. DNA for the CDR3: TGCGCCAGCAGCTTCGACAGGGAACAGCCCCAGCATTTT. Its translation is CASSFDREQPQHF.

This clone was recorded once. The V and J genes are TRBV2 and TRBJ1-3; 9 bases line up with TRBD1. The V and J ends lost 5 bases and 2 bases, in that order; junction bases with no gene match: 7. CDR1 is SNHLY, CDR2 FYNNEI, per germline. CDR3 length: 16 residues. The CDR3 region has the DNA TGTGCCAGCAGTAGAAACAGGGGGCAAACTGGAAACACCATATATTTT. Translation gives CASSRNRGQTGNTIYF.

The V call is TRBV5-4, the J call TRBJ2-7; D possibly corresponds to TRBD1 (5 bases). CDR1 and CDR2 (germline): SGHNT, YYREEE (reference sequence). The CDR3 has 12 residues. V was shortened by 4 bases and J by 6 bases, with 11 bases between the two germline ends. In DNA form, the CDR3 reads TGTGCCAGCAGCCGAGACAGCCCCGAGCAGTACTTC. Translating gives CASSRDSPEQYF.